Below are 31 T cell receptor beta chains sequenced from a single sample in a study of Graves' ophthalmopathy and Graves' hyperthyroidism. Amplification of the TCR beta CDR3 regions used RNA transcripts (as template). HTBI primers were used in a first-round RT-PCR, which preceded a second-round multiplex PCR. TCRdb processed the multiplex PCR reads anew with MiXCR; each CDR3 protein has one entry. The sample comprises approximately 500,000 distinct CDR3 sequences, 13% to 15% of which are singletons, and about a tenth rests with the top ten. Sequencing input: blood. Receptor source: a young woman with Graves' ophthalmopathy.

This clonotype was observed at least ten times. The rearrangement links TRBV28 to TRBJ2-7; 12 bases map to TRBD1. The germline V gene has CDR1 MDHEN and CDR2 SYDVKM. Trimming removed 5 bases from V and 5 bases from J; junction bases left unmatched: 7. The CDR3 extends over 15 amino acids. CDR3: CASSITGTGGHEQYF. The CDR3 bases are TGTGCCAGCAGTATCACCGGGACAGGGGGCCACGAGCAGTACTTC.

This clonotype was recorded many times. The chain links TRBV6-1 to TRBJ2-7; D remains ambiguous. This CDR3 region has 14 residues. Germline CDR1 reads MNHNS; CDR2 reads SASEGT. V was pared by 6 bases and J by 5 bases, with 17 bases between. CDR3 DNA: TGTGCCAGCAGACCATTGCGGTTTAAAAACGAGCAGTACTTC. Translation: CASRPLRFKNEQYF.

There are a few counts of this clonotype. The chain uses TRBV11-2 and TRBJ2-2; D could derive from TRBD1 or TRBD2 (6 bases each). CDR3 length: 16 residues. The germline CDR1 and CDR2 sequences are SGHAT and FQNNGV. The V and J ends lost 0 bases and 4 bases respectively, with 12 bases between them. CDR3 residues: CASSLDMRGATGELFF. Here the CDR3 DNA reads TGTGCCAGCAGCTTAGATATGAGGGGGGCCACCGGGGAGCTGTTTTTT.

The table lists this clonotype with many counts. At one end, the junction sequence differs from germline, possibly due to a read error. This sequence joins TRBV27 and TRBJ2-7, with 8 nucleotides matching TRBD1. The germline CDR1 and CDR2 sequences are MNHEY and SMNVEV (reference sequence). This CDR3 spans 15 amino acids. The CDR3 DNA follows: TGTGCCAGCAGTTTCGGCAGGGGGCCCCACTACGGGCAGTACTTC. This encodes CASSFGRGPHYGQYF.

This chain joins TRBV12-3 or TRBV12-4 and TRBJ1-1, with 8 bases fitting TRBD1. This CDR3 is built from 14 residues. J was trimmed by 6 bases and V by 6 bases; bases with no gene match: 9. CDR3 residues: CASRPDRVGAEAFF. The CDR3 nucleotides read TGTGCCAGCAGGCCGGACAGGGTTGGGGCTGAAGCTTTCTTT.

Ten or more counts support this clonotype. The V and J genes are TRBV12-3 or TRBV12-4 and TRBJ1-2; D is ambiguous. V was trimmed by 3 bases and J by 0 bases, leaving 8 bases between them. This CDR3 is 14 amino acids long. In nucleotides, the CDR3 is TGTGCCAGCAGTTTCCGGGCGGCTAACTATGGCTACACCTTC. As protein: CASSFRAANYGYTF.

This clonotype was detected ten times or more. The rearrangement uses TRBV14 and TRBJ2-6, with no clear D. The length of the CDR3 is 15 residues. The germline gives CDR1 SGHDN, CDR2 FVKESK. The V end lost 6 bases, the J end lost 1 base, and 10 bases lay between the germline ends. The CDR3 loop reads CASSRSRSGANVLTF. CDR3 DNA: TGTGCCAGCAGTCGATCTAGGTCTGGGGCCAACGTCCTGACTTTC.

The V call is TRBV7-9, the J call TRBJ2-7; 9 bases match TRBD2. The CDR3 contains 15 residues. The germline CDR1 and CDR2 sequences are SEHNR and FQNEAQ (reference sequence). Trimming at V came to 6 bases and at J to 6 bases, leaving 12 bases not matched to a gene. The CDR3 region has the DNA TGTGCCAGCAGTTACGCCGCCGGGACTAGCCGCGAGCAGTACTTC. It translates to CASSYAAGTSREQYF.

This clonotype was found many times. The V call is TRBV12-3 or TRBV12-4, the J call TRBJ2-7; 10 nucleotides agree with TRBD2. The CDR3 spans 16 residues. Trimming cost V 4 bases and J 5 bases; bases outside gene matches: 11. The CDR3, as DNA: TGTGCCAGCAGTTCCCACACGGTAGCGGGAGGCAACGAGCAGTACTTC. Residues: CASSSHTVAGGNEQYF.

There are many counts of this clonotype. The chain carries TRBV20-1 and TRBJ1-1; D is perhaps TRBD1 (6 bases). Germline CDR1 is DFQATT and CDR2 is SNEGSKA (reference sequence). V gave up 2 bases and J gave up 4 bases, with 14 bases separating them. The CDR3 has 14 residues. CDR3 amino acids: CSARQGSLGTEAFF. CDR3 DNA sequence: TGCAGTGCTAGACAGGGGTCCCTGGGCACTGAAGCTTTCTTT.

This clonotype was counted between two and nine times. V and J are TRBV6-1 and TRBJ2-7; D gene ambiguous. The CDR3 contains 13 residues. V lost 4 bases, J lost 3 bases, and 10 bases lay in between. Germline CDR1 is MNHNS and CDR2 is SASEGT. CDR3 in DNA: TGTGCCAGCAGTGTGGCTAGATTCTACGAGCAGTACTTC. This translates into CASSVARFYEQYF.

This clonotype was recorded many times. This chain joins TRBV2 and TRBJ1-1, with D uncertain. The V and J ends lost 2 bases and 8 bases respectively, with 12 bases between them. Germline assignment: CDR1 SNHLY and CDR2 FYNNEI. The CDR3 runs 13 residues. The CDR3 region has the DNA TGTGCCAGCAGTGAAAGGACGGTCTACGAAGCTTTCTTT. Residues: CASSERTVYEAFF.

This clonotype has at least ten counts. The chain carries TRBV24-1 and TRBJ1-5; 10 bases are shared with TRBD1. With V trimmed by 3 bases and J by 7 bases, 5 bases remained unmatched. CDR1 and CDR2 from the germline V gene are KGHDR and SFDVKD. CDR3 length: 15 residues. The CDR3 protein is CATSDRTGGKQPQHF. CDR3 sequence (DNA): TGTGCCACCAGTGATCGGACAGGGGGTAAGCAGCCCCAGCATTTT.

The rearrangement joins TRBV28 to TRBJ1-5; TRBD1 matches 7 bases. In germline, CDR1 is MDHEN, CDR2 SYDVKM. The CDR3 runs to 16 residues. The trim removed 4 bases at V and 3 bases at J, leaving 9 bases unmatched. The CDR3, as DNA: TGTGCCAGCAGTTCCTCGACAGGGTGGAACAATCAGCCCCAGCATTTT. Encoded protein: CASSSSTGWNNQPQHF.

This clonotype was seen at least ten times. J is TRBJ2-7 and V is TRBV27; 12 nucleotides match TRBD2. This CDR3 has 16 amino acids. Trimming cost V 10 bases and J 5 bases; bases outside gene matches: 15. Germline values: CDR1 MNHEY, CDR2 SMNVEV (reference sequence). The DNA of the CDR3 is TGTGCCACTCAGAGGCTAGCGGGAGGGCCGGGGCACGAGCAGTACTTC. Translation gives CATQRLAGGPGHEQYF.

This clonotype came up many times. This rearrangement joins TRBV12-3 or TRBV12-4 to TRBJ2-2; no definite D call. With 3 bases removed from V and 5 bases from J, the gap between germline ends came to 4 bases. This CDR3 is built from 12 residues. This CDR3 is CASSFLTGELFF. Here the CDR3 DNA reads TGTGCCAGCAGTTTCCTGACCGGGGAGCTGTTTTTT.

In its sample, this clonotype was seen many times. This sequence joins TRBV28 and TRBJ2-7, with 12 positions matching TRBD2. Germline V lookup: CDR1 MDHEN, CDR2 SYDVKM. The CDR3 spans 16 residues. Trimming removed 8 bases from V and 0 bases from J; junction bases left unmatched: 8. The CDR3 sequence is CASPPSGRAFSYEQYF. The CDR3 nucleotides are TGTGCCAGCCCGCCTAGCGGGAGGGCATTCTCCTACGAGCAGTACTTC. The full variable domain, rest sourced from reference TRBV28 and TRBJ2-7, is DVKVTQSSRYLVKRTGEKVFLECVQDMDHENMFWYRQDPGLGLRLIYFSYDVKMKEKGDIPEGYSVSREKKERFSLILESASTNQTSMYLCASPPSGRAFSYEQYFGPGTRLTVT.

This clonotype was recorded many times. This chain links TRBV12-3 or TRBV12-4 with TRBJ1-6; the D gene is possibly TRBD1 (5 bases). Trimming took 6 bases from V and 10 from J, leaving 16 bases between them. The CDR3 spans 14 residues. The CDR3 reads CASSQRTRGSPLHF. CDR3 bases: TGTGCCAGCAGCCAGAGGACACGGGGATCACCCCTCCACTTT.

This clonotype was seen a handful of times. The V and J genes are TRBV7-2 and TRBJ2-5; the match to TRBD2 covers 10 bases. With 6 bases clipped from V and 5 bases from J, the junction kept 12 bases outside the gene matches. This CDR3 contains 16 residues. In germline, CDR1 is SGHTA, CDR2 FQGNSA. In DNA form, the CDR3 reads TGTGCCAGCAGTCCAAAGCAGCGGGAGGGCCGGGAGACCCAGTACTTC. It yields the protein CASSPKQREGRETQYF.

The table lists this clonotype with many counts. The chain couples TRBV12-3 or TRBV12-4 to TRBJ2-7, with 7 bases fitting TRBD1. The J segment lost 2 bases and the V segment lost 5 bases, leaving 6 bases of the junction unmatched. The CDR3 sequence is 14 residues long. Here the CDR3 reads CASSRQGSPYEQYF. In nucleotides, the CDR3 is TGTGCCAGCAGTAGACAGGGTAGCCCCTACGAGCAGTACTTC.

This clonotype was observed at least ten times. V usage is TRBV6-4 and J usage is TRBJ2-2, with D tentatively TRBD1 or TRBD2 (5 bases each). The CDR3 length is 15 residues. The germline V gene has CDR1 MRHNA and CDR2 SNTAGT. The V gene lost 7 bases and the J gene lost 6 bases, with 18 bases spanning the gap. The CDR3 bases are TGTGCCAGCATTACGGGGACCCACCTTTCCGGGGAGCTGTTTTTT. Translating gives CASITGTHLSGELFF.

This clonotype was seen repeatedly, ten times or more. The chain links TRBV28 to TRBJ1-1; D remains ambiguous. Germline V CDR1 and CDR2: MDHEN, SYDVKM. CDR3 length: 14 residues. Trimming left V 3 bases short and J 4 bases short, with 12 bases between. In DNA form, the CDR3 reads TGTGCCAGCAGTTTGTTGTTAGTAGGCACTGAAGCTTTCTTT. Encoded protein: CASSLLLVGTEAFF.

The V call is TRBV6-1, the J call TRBJ1-6; D is possibly TRBD1 (6 bases). Germline V gene lookup returns CDR1 MNHNS and CDR2 SASEGT. V was pared by 5 bases and J by 14 bases, with 16 bases between. The CDR3 loop spans 13 amino acids. CDR3 coding DNA: TGTGCCAGCAGTTCCCTGGGGGCGAAGTCCCTCCACTTT. This codes for CASSSLGAKSLHF.

The table lists this clonotype with many counts. This sequence joins TRBV12-3 or TRBV12-4 and TRBJ1-1, with 7 bases fitting TRBD1. The J segment lost 2 bases and the V segment lost 6 bases, leaving 6 bases of the junction unmatched. There are 14 residues in the CDR3. The CDR3 protein is CASSPQGFNTEAFF. In nucleotides, the CDR3 is TGTGCCAGCAGCCCACAGGGGTTTAACACTGAAGCTTTCTTT.

This sequence joins TRBV4-3 and TRBJ2-5; D may be TRBD1 (7 bases). This CDR3 contains 16 residues. Germline V gives CDR1 LGHNA, CDR2 YSLEER. V lost 1 base, J lost 2 bases, and 14 bases lay in between. The CDR3 DNA sequence: TGCGCCAGCAGCCAAGTCCCAGCAGGGGGGCAAGAGACCCAGTACTTC. Translating gives CASSQVPAGGQETQYF.

This clonotype has a count of ten or more. This sequence joins TRBV29-1 and TRBJ1-1; D is perhaps TRBD1 (5 bases). The CDR3 consists of 13 residues. Per germline, CDR1 SQVTM and CDR2 ANQGSEA. The V end lost 7 bases, the J end lost 0 bases, and 12 bases lay between the germline ends. CDR3: CSAGGRMNTEAFF. The DNA for the CDR3 is TGCAGCGCCGGGGGACGGATGAACACTGAAGCTTTCTTT.

This clonotype has at least ten counts. The chain combines TRBV30 with TRBJ2-7; the D gene is possibly TRBD2 (5 bases). V was trimmed by 0 bases and J by 9 bases, leaving 15 bases between them. The CDR3 has 13 residues. Per the germline V gene, CDR1 is GTSNPN and CDR2 is SVGIG (reference sequence). The CDR3 nucleotides read TGTGCCTGGAGTGTACAGAGGGCAGGAGGGCAGTACTTC. Its translation: CAWSVQRAGGQYF.

This clonotype was seen at least ten times. The chain is built from TRBV5-1 and TRBJ1-1; D gene uncertain. Germline lookup yields CDR1 SGHRS and CDR2 YFSETQ. Trimming cost V 2 bases and J 5 bases, with 16 bases left between them. This CDR3 is 15 amino acids long. Here the CDR3 reads CASSLLSRQETEAFF. CDR3 in DNA: TGCGCCAGCAGCTTATTAAGTCGCCAAGAGACTGAAGCTTTCTTT.

This clonotype was observed many times. The chain has TRBV7-8 and TRBJ2-7, with D maybe TRBD1 (6 bases). V dropped 8 bases and J dropped 0 bases, with 11 bases sitting between them. Germline-derived CDR1 and CDR2 are SGHVS and FQNEAQ. CDR3 length: 13 amino acids. In DNA, the CDR3 is TGTGCCAGCCAGCAGGGGCGCTCCTACGAGCAGTACTTC. This gives the protein CASQQGRSYEQYF.

This clonotype appeared many times. The chain has TRBV6-5 and TRBJ2-5; D is unresolved. V dropped 5 bases and J dropped 0 bases, with 7 bases sitting between them. Germline V lookup: CDR1 MNHEY, CDR2 SVGAGI. CDR3 length: 13 residues. In nucleotides, the CDR3 is TGTGCCAGCAGTCGCACCAACCAAGAGACCCAGTACTTC. This sequence encodes CASSRTNQETQYF.

V usage is TRBV9 and J usage is TRBJ2-1, with D perhaps TRBD2 (5 bases). Trimming took 4 bases from V and 2 from J, leaving 16 bases between them. CDR1 is SGDLS and CDR2 is YYNGEE in the germline V gene. The CDR3 runs to 16 residues. DNA for the CDR3: TGTGCCAGCAGCCCCCGGGATCCCCACCCCTACAATGAGCAGTTCTTC. Residues: CASSPRDPHPYNEQFF.